What follows are 10 T cell receptor beta chains derived from one specimen sequenced in a study of shared T cell receptors in the human thymus (dated by TCRdb to the early 2020s). Library generation was performed with the immunoSEQ multiplex PCR assay. This is the immuneACCESS table as TCRdb keeps it, with only in-frame sequences that have V and J called. A part of the clones is gone; compared with another copy, unresolved V genes explain less than half, and the rest is unexplained. In all, the sample holds hundreds of thousands of clones, and roughly 94% of those were seen once. The ten most abundant clones make up roughly 0.02% of the sample. The sample was thymocytes. The receptor set was obtained from a human donor.

The chain uses TRBV5-4 and TRBJ2-7; 13 bases fit TRBD2. The CDR3 sequence is 18 residues long. CDR1 and CDR2 (germline): SGHNT, YYREEE (reference sequence). V was clipped by 3 bases and J by 0 bases; unmatched bases: 9. The CDR3 protein is CASSSGLAGPRSSYEQYF. CDR3 nucleotide sequence: TGTGCCAGCAGCTCGGGACTAGCGGGACCTCGAAGCTCCTACGAGCAGTACTTC.

V and J are TRBV11-3 and TRBJ2-2; D is unresolved. V was shortened by 5 bases and J by 5 bases, with 9 bases between the two germline ends. The CDR3 is 13 amino acids. The V gene's germline CDR1 is SGHNT and CDR2 YENEEA. The CDR3 sequence: CASSPPATGELFF. The CDR3 nucleotides are TGTGCCAGCAGCCCGCCAGCAACCGGGGAGCTGTTTTTT.

In DNA, the CDR3 is TGTGCCAGCAGCCTTCGAGGAGGGACCGACGGCTACACCTTC. This translates into CASSLRGGTDGYTF. V and J are TRBV7-9 and TRBJ1-2; possible D gene TRBD1, 5 bases. Trimming took off 5 bases at V and 8 bases at J, with 18 bases between the two ends. Germline values: CDR1 SEHNR, CDR2 FQNEAQ (reference sequence). The CDR3 contains 14 residues.

The rearrangement joins TRBV15 to TRBJ2-3; TRBD1 aligns across 9 bases. Germline lookup yields CDR1 LNHNV and CDR2 YYDKDF (reference sequence). This CDR3 spans 16 amino acids. J gave up 4 bases and V 5 bases, and 10 bases lay outside the gene matches. The CDR3: CATSGKQGARADTQYF. CDR3 bases: TGTGCCACCAGCGGAAAACAGGGGGCGCGGGCAGATACGCAGTATTTT. Together with reference TRBV15 and TRBJ2-3, the CDR3 gives the full variable domain: DAMVIQNPRYQVTQFGKPVTLSCSQTLNHNVMYWYQQKSSQAPKLLFHYYDKDFNNEADTPDNFQSRRPNTSFCFLDIRSPGLGDTAMYLCATSGKQGARADTQYFGPGTRLTVL.

The chain joins TRBV5-4 to TRBJ2-5; 9 bases map to TRBD1. The CDR3 runs to 16 residues. V lost 5 bases and J lost 1; bases outside the gene matches: 9. Germline V gene lookup returns CDR1 SGHNT and CDR2 YYREEE (reference sequence). The DNA of the CDR3 is TGTGCCAGCAGACGACAGGGGGGCCTTATCCAAGAGACCCAGTACTTC. The encoded protein is CASRRQGGLIQETQYF.

This chain uses TRBV28 with TRBJ2-7; 10 bases are shared with TRBD2. The CDR3 covers 16 residues. The germline V gene has CDR1 MDHEN and CDR2 SYDVKM. V gave up 8 bases and J gave up 5 bases; unmatched junction bases: 15. CDR3 sequence: CASAEPRAGGPHEQYF. CDR3 in DNA: TGTGCCAGCGCCGAACCCAGAGCGGGAGGGCCCCACGAGCAGTACTTC.

This rearrangement joins TRBV11-3 to TRBJ2-7, with TRBD2 as a possible D gene (7 bases). Germline V gives CDR1 SGHNT, CDR2 YENEEA. V dropped 3 bases and J dropped 6 bases, with 21 bases sitting between them. This CDR3 is 16 amino acids long. In DNA form, the CDR3 reads TGTGCCAGCAGCTTGTTCTTTGAGGGGGAGGGAAGCGAGCAGTACTTC. Amino acid sequence: CASSLFFEGEGSEQYF.

The chain combines TRBV7-9 with TRBJ2-7, with D uncertain. Trimming removed 5 bases at V and 5 bases at J, with 13 bases between. This CDR3 has 13 amino acids. The germline gives CDR1 SEHNR, CDR2 FQNEAQ (reference sequence). The CDR3 protein is CASSPLLLHEQYF. CDR3 bases: TGTGCCAGCAGCCCACTCCTTCTCCACGAGCAGTACTTC. Supplemented by reference TRBV7-9 and TRBJ2-7, the full variable domain reads DTGVSQNPRHKITKRGQNVTFRCDPISEHNRLYWYRQTLGQGPEFLTYFQNEAQLEKSRLLSDRFSAERPKGSFSTLEIQRTEQGDSAMYLCASSPLLLHEQYFGPGTRLTVT.

The chain employs TRBV28 and TRBJ1-2, with 9 bases identical to TRBD1. CDR3 length: 17 residues. V shed 3 bases, J shed 4 bases, and the junction held 12 bases outside the gene matches. Germline CDR1 is MDHEN and CDR2 is SYDVKM. This CDR3 reads CASSFRRDREFSYGYTF. CDR3 coding DNA: TGTGCCAGCAGTTTCCGACGGGACAGGGAGTTCAGCTATGGCTACACCTTC.

For the CDR3, the DNA is TGTGCCAGCAGGGATACAGGGCCTGGGGCCAACGTCCTGACTTTC. Translated, it gives CASRDTGPGANVLTF. The V call is TRBV6-5, the J call TRBJ2-6; a weak D match, TRBD1 (6 bases). This CDR3 has 15 amino acids. Germline V gene sequence: CDR1 MNHEY, CDR2 SVGAGI. With 6 bases removed from V and 2 bases from J, the gap between germline ends came to 11 bases.